One sample yielded the 27 T cell receptor beta chains listed below, sequenced in a study of cytomegalovirus exposure and HLA in healthy donors. The study ran its PCR with 60 Vbeta and 13 Jbeta primers. Produced via immunoSEQ multiplex PCR; TCRdb's table is partial and in-frame only. The sample includes 100,000 to 150,000 clones, less than 85% seen only once; the top ten take less than 2%. What was sequenced was PBMCs. The receptors shown here come from a man aged 40-49 years in good health and CMV-seronegative.

The chain's CDR3 is CASSLMSGQGNGYTF. CDR3 DNA sequence: TGTGCCAGCAGCTTAATGTCTGGACAGGGGAATGGCTACACCTTC. The chain couples TRBV11-1 to TRBJ1-2; 9 bases match TRBD1. The CDR3 has 15 amino acids. V shed 2 bases, J shed 6 bases, and the junction held 7 bases outside the gene matches. The germline gives CDR1 SGHAT, CDR2 FQDESV (reference sequence).

This chain joins TRBV11-3 and TRBJ2-2; D might be TRBD2 (7 bases). The CDR3 extends over 13 amino acids. V dropped 8 bases and J dropped 7 bases, with 14 bases sitting between them. The germline V gene encodes CDR1 SGHNT and CDR2 YENEEA. The CDR3 DNA follows: TGTGCCAGCGGGAGGGGGGATGGCGGGGAGCTGTTTTTT. It yields the protein CASGRGDGGELFF.

J is TRBJ2-3 and V is TRBV7-3; weak D call: TRBD2 (7 bases). V lost 3 bases and J 0 bases, leaving 10 bases between the germline ends. Germline-derived CDR1 and CDR2 are SGHTA and FQGTGA. This CDR3 region has 15 residues. Here the CDR3 DNA reads TGTGCCAGCAGCTTGGGGGGGGCTAGCACAGATACGCAGTATTTT. This translates into CASSLGGASTDTQYF.

About this clone itself: The sample holds other DNA sequences that translate to the same CDR3. CDR3 residues: CASSVVIVGEQFF. The CDR3, as DNA: TGTGCCAGCAGCGTAGTAATAGTTGGTGAGCAGTTCTTC. The chain joins TRBV9 to TRBJ2-1; D is unclear. Trimming pared 0 bases from V and 9 bases from J, leaving 10 bases between. This CDR3 is built from 13 residues. Looked up from germline, CDR1 is SGDLS and CDR2 is YYNGEE.

This clone was recorded a few times. The rearrangement joins TRBV6-1 to TRBJ2-5; 9 nucleotides align to TRBD1. Gene TRBJ2-7 matches the end of the DNA better, so the J call may be wrong. Germline V CDR1 and CDR2: MNHNS, SASEGT. CDR3 length: 17 amino acids. CDR3 nucleotides: TGTGCCAGCAGTGAATTCGCCCCGGGACAGGGCCCCCTCGAGCAGTACTTC. Residues: CASSEFAPGQGPLEQYF.

This CDR3 reads CASSLGGSYNEQFF. As DNA, the CDR3 is TGTGCCAGCAGTTTAGGAGGGTCCTACAATGAGCAGTTCTTC. V usage is TRBV27 and J usage is TRBJ2-1, with a weak D call TRBD2 (6 bases). CDR3 length: 14 amino acids. Trimming left V 2 bases short and J 1 base short, with 6 bases between. Germline CDR1 reads MNHEY; CDR2 reads SMNVEV (reference sequence).

This clone has more than one count but fewer than ten. The chain uses TRBV5-4 and TRBJ2-7; D is possibly TRBD2 (6 bases). The CDR3 runs 14 residues. CDR1 SGHNT and CDR2 YYREEE come from the germline V gene (reference sequence). V dropped 6 bases and J dropped 4 bases, with 17 bases sitting between them. The CDR3 is CASTWGGDRYEQYF. Here the CDR3 DNA reads TGTGCCAGCACCTGGGGCGGGGACCGATACGAGCAGTACTTC.

The chain has TRBV27 and TRBJ1-5, with D unclear. The CDR3 is 14 amino acids. Germline V gene sequence: CDR1 MNHEY, CDR2 SMNVEV (reference sequence). The germline V and J ends were trimmed by 0 bases and 7 bases, with 10 bases remaining between them. CDR3 sequence reads: CASSLSNSGQPQHF. CDR3 sequence (DNA): TGTGCCAGCAGTTTATCGAATTCGGGACAGCCCCAGCATTTT.

This chain uses TRBV4-3 with TRBJ2-3, with 14 bases matching TRBD2. V was clipped by 4 bases and J by 4 bases; unmatched bases: 7. CDR3 length: 17 amino acids. Germline V gene lookup returns CDR1 LGHNA and CDR2 YSLEER. CDR3 bases: TGCGCCAGCAGCCGCACGGGACTAGCGGGAGTCCCAGATACGCAGTATTTT. This encodes CASSRTGLAGVPDTQYF.

In this sample, this clone turned up a few times. The chain is built from TRBV6-4 and TRBJ2-2; TRBD2 aligns across 8 bases. Germline V CDR1 and CDR2: MRHNA, SNTAGT. The CDR3 contains 15 residues. Losses at the gene ends were 6 bases for V and 3 bases for J; bases not matched to a gene: 6. The CDR3 DNA sequence: TGTGCCAGCAGCTCCACTAGCGGTTACACCGGGGAGCTGTTTTTT. Translating it yields CASSSTSGYTGELFF.

J is TRBJ2-1 and V is TRBV19, with TRBD2 as a possible D gene (5 bases). There are 12 residues in the CDR3. CDR1 and CDR2 (germline): LNHDA, SQIVND (reference sequence). Between the trimmed V and J ends, which lost 6 bases and 8 bases, there was a span of 11 bases. CDR3 sequence (DNA): TGTGCCAGTAGCCGACTACGGCATGAGCAGTTCTTC. Amino acids: CASSRLRHEQFF.

The chain combines TRBV4-3 with TRBJ2-3; D might be TRBD1 (6 bases). V dropped 2 bases and J dropped 7 bases, with 16 bases sitting between them. Germline V lookup: CDR1 LGHNA, CDR2 YSLEER. The CDR3 has 15 residues. The CDR3 loop is CASSQFQGKLNTQYF. DNA for the CDR3: TGCGCCAGCAGCCAATTCCAGGGGAAGCTAAATACGCAGTATTTT.

V is TRBV4-1 and J is TRBJ2-5; 7 nucleotides line up with TRBD1. The CDR3 is 14 residues long. CDR1 MGHRA and CDR2 YSYEKL come from the germline V gene. V gave up 1 base and J gave up 2 bases; unmatched junction bases: 1. The CDR3 coding sequence is TGCGCCAGCAGCCAAGGGGACAGACAAGAGACCCAGTACTTC. Translated: CASSQGDRQETQYF.

The CDR3 DNA is TGTGCCAGCAGCCCCGGACTAGCGGGAGAAGATACGCAGTATTTT. Amino acid sequence: CASSPGLAGEDTQYF. The V call is TRBV5-4, the J call TRBJ2-3; TRBD2 matches 13 bases. The CDR3 contains 15 residues. Per the germline V gene, CDR1 is SGHNT and CDR2 is YYREEE (reference sequence). V lost 4 bases, J lost 5 bases, and 4 bases stayed unmatched.

This chain's CDR3 is CSAGGAGRGFF. The CDR3, as DNA: TGCAGCGCCGGCGGGGCTGGTCGAGGTTTCTTT. This rearrangement joins TRBV29-1 to TRBJ1-1; TRBD1 might be the D (5 bases). The germline V gene has CDR1 SQVTM and CDR2 ANQGSEA. Trimming removed 7 bases at V and 13 bases at J, with 19 bases between. The CDR3 runs to 11 residues. Variable domain in full (rest from reference TRBV29-1 and TRBJ1-1): SAVISQKPSRDICQRGTSLTIQCQVDSQVTMMFWYRQQPGQSLTLIATANQGSEATYESGFVIDKFPISRPNLTFSTLTVSNMSPEDSSIYLCSAGGAGRGFFGQGTRLTVV.

The rearrangement joins TRBV27 to TRBJ2-3; D gene unclear. This CDR3 is built from 13 residues. V shed 5 bases and J shed 7 bases, with 13 bases lying between them. Germline CDR1 is MNHEY and CDR2 is SMNVEV (reference sequence). The CDR3 loop is CASSTTLENTQYF. The CDR3 DNA reads as TGTGCCAGCAGTACAACCCTAGAAAATACGCAGTATTTT.

The V and J genes are TRBV4-3 and TRBJ2-2; D perhaps matches TRBD2 (5 bases). Germline CDR1 and CDR2: LGHNA and YSLEER. The CDR3 length is 16 residues. Trimming took off 1 base at V and 7 bases at J, with 16 bases between the two ends. Written as DNA, the CDR3 is TGCGCCAGCAGCCAAGGAGGGCCCGGACGGGGCGGGGAGCTGTTTTTT. Amino acids: CASSQGGPGRGGELFF.

The V call is TRBV9, the J call TRBJ2-2, with D tentatively TRBD2 (6 bases). The V gene's germline CDR1 is SGDLS and CDR2 YYNGEE. Trimming stripped 0 bases from V and 1 base from J, with 13 bases between. This CDR3 comprises 17 residues. CDR3 nucleotide sequence: TGTGCCAGCAGCGTAGTTGGGGGGTTAGTGAACACCGGGGAGCTGTTTTTT. Encoded protein: CASSVVGGLVNTGELFF.

CDR3 in DNA: TGTGCCAGTAGTATCCAAAGGGGTACTGGGGCCAACGTCCTGACTTTC. Its translation is CASSIQRGTGANVLTF. The rearrangement joins TRBV19 to TRBJ2-6; perhaps TRBD1 as D (5 bases). With 3 bases removed from V and 2 bases from J, the gap between germline ends came to 11 bases. This CDR3 region has 16 residues. Germline loops: CDR1 LNHDA, CDR2 SQIVND (reference sequence). The full variable domain, rest sourced from reference TRBV19 and TRBJ2-6, is DGGITQSPKYLFRKEGQNVTLSCEQNLNHDAMYWYRQDPGQGLRLIYYSQIVNDFQKGDIAEGYSVSREKKESFPLTVTSAQKNPTAFYLCASSIQRGTGANVLTFGAGSRLTVL.

This chain joins TRBV2 and TRBJ2-5, with 7 bases lining up with TRBD1. The CDR3 length is 14 residues. With V trimmed by 4 bases and J by 5 bases, 7 bases remained unmatched. Germline V gene data show CDR1 as SNHLY and CDR2 as FYNNEI. Here the CDR3 reads CASSASTGSETQYF. In DNA, the CDR3 is TGTGCCAGCAGTGCATCGACAGGGAGCGAGACCCAGTACTTC.

This chain joins TRBV2 and TRBJ2-7, with 7 bases lining up with TRBD1. CDR3 size: 15 residues. Germline assignment: CDR1 SNHLY and CDR2 FYNNEI. Unmatched junction bases numbered 12, after V lost 4 bases and J lost 6 bases. The CDR3 spells CASSVSGTVVSEQYF. The CDR3 DNA is TGTGCCAGCAGTGTATCGGGGACAGTGGTCTCCGAGCAGTACTTC.

This chain uses TRBV29-1 with TRBJ2-2; TRBD1 might be the D (6 bases). The CDR3 length is 15 residues. Looked up from germline, CDR1 is SQVTM and CDR2 is ANQGSEA. The V gene lost 4 bases and the J gene lost 4 bases, with 16 bases spanning the gap. This chain's CDR3 is CSVVPQGTGTGELFF. In DNA form, the CDR3 reads TGCAGCGTTGTCCCCCAGGGGACGGGCACCGGGGAGCTGTTTTTT.

As for this clone: The sample holds other DNA sequences that translate to the same CDR3. V gene TRBV27 combines with J gene TRBJ2-1; 11 bases map to TRBD2. The CDR3 is made up of 14 amino acids. Germline V lookup: CDR1 MNHEY, CDR2 SMNVEV (reference sequence). Trimming took 3 bases from V and 7 from J; bases not matched to a gene: 2. The CDR3 loop is CASSFGTSGNEQFF. As DNA, the CDR3 is TGTGCCAGCAGTTTCGGGACTAGCGGAAATGAGCAGTTCTTC.

V usage is TRBV28 and J usage is TRBJ2-3, with 10 bases fitting TRBD2. The V gene end was trimmed by 3 bases and the J gene end by 4 bases; junction bases not matched to a gene: 13. The CDR3 sequence is 18 residues long. CDR1 MDHEN and CDR2 SYDVKM come from the germline V gene. The CDR3: CASSFPLIAGGSADTQYF. In DNA, the CDR3 is TGTGCCAGCAGTTTCCCTCTAATAGCGGGGGGTTCGGCAGATACGCAGTATTTT. Full variable domain (rest looked up from reference TRBV28 and TRBJ2-3): DVKVTQSSRYLVKRTGEKVFLECVQDMDHENMFWYRQDPGLGLRLIYFSYDVKMKEKGDIPEGYSVSREKKERFSLILESASTNQTSMYLCASSFPLIAGGSADTQYFGPGTRLTVL.

This sequence joins TRBV9 and TRBJ2-2, with D unclear. The CDR3 has 14 residues. From germline, CDR1 is SGDLS and CDR2 YYNGEE. Deletions cut 2 bases from V and 0 bases from J, with 5 bases between. CDR3 amino acids: CASSVSPNTGELFF. The CDR3 DNA reads as TGTGCCAGCAGCGTGAGTCCGAACACCGGGGAGCTGTTTTTT.

The chain has TRBV7-6 and TRBJ2-1, with 7 bases identical to TRBD1. From germline, CDR1 is SGHVS and CDR2 FNYEAQ. Trimming at V came to 5 bases and at J to 5 bases, leaving 12 bases not matched to a gene. This CDR3 has 16 residues. CDR3 bases: TGTGCCAGCAGCCCTAGGGGGACAGAAGCAGACAATGAGCAGTTCTTC. Protein product: CASSPRGTEADNEQFF.

This chain joins TRBV27 and TRBJ2-7; 12 nucleotides align to TRBD1. Germline V gene lookup returns CDR1 MNHEY and CDR2 SMNVEV (reference sequence). With V trimmed by 11 bases and J by 4 bases, 9 bases remained unmatched. The CDR3 covers 14 residues. CDR3 in DNA: TGTGCCTCAAAGTGGGGACAGGGGGCGTACGAGCAGTACTTC. It translates to CASKWGQGAYEQYF.